This record concerns one T cell receptor beta chain sequence. The source of the sample is a study of cytomegalovirus exposure and HLA in healthy donors. Vbeta (60) and Jbeta (13) primers were used in the PCR. Here immunoSEQ multiplex PCR was the method, and the copy in TCRdb shows in-frame clones only, minus some. The sample has about 200,000 clones, about 80% seen once. CDR1 is ENHRY, CDR2 SYGVKD, per germline. Trimming took 4 bases from V and 0 from J; bases not matched to a gene: 6. This CDR3 has 16 residues. The receptor was isolated from a man aged 25 to 40 in good health and CMV-seronegative. Sequenced sample: PBMCs. The V call is TRBV10-3, the J call TRBJ1-3; 7 nucleotides align to TRBD1. The CDR3 sequence: CAISAAGTASGNTIYF. The CDR3 DNA is TGTGCCATCAGTGCTGCCGGGACAGCCTCTGGAAACACCATATATTTT.